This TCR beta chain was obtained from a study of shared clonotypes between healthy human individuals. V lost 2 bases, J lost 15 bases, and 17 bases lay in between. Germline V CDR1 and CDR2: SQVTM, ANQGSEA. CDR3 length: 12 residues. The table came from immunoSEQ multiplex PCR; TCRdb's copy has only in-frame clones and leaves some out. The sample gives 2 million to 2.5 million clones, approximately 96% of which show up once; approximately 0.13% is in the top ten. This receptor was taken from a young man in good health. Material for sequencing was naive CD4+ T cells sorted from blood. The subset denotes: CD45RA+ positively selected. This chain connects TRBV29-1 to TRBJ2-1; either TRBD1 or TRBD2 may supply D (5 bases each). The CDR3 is CSVESLGDERFF. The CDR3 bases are TGCAGCGTTGAAAGCTTGGGGGACGAAAGGTTCTTC.